This is a list of T cell receptor beta chains from one sample in a study of neoadjuvant anti-PD-1 for oral cavity cancer. Sequencing was performed with immunoSEQ multiplex PCR; in TCRdb, only in-frame clones are kept and a portion is missing. The sample lists tens of thousands of clones, 85% to 90% seen once, with around 2.6% in the top ten. This specimen consisted of PBMCs, obtained after nivolumab (anti-PD-1) treatment. These receptors were obtained from a person aged 35-80 years with oral cavity squamous cell carcinoma. Each CDR3 is given with its conserved first and last residue. A D gene is named only where the DNA matches it firmly. A row's size may be missing; if present it is once, few, many or a size class.

TRBJ1-2 TRBV29-1 NA NA CSVLDSFYTF TGCAGCGTCTTGGACAGCTTCTACACCTTC
TRBJ1-6 TRBV4-1 NA NA CASSPGITYNSPLHF TGCGCCAGCAGCCCAGGGATTACGTATAATTCACCCCTCCACTTT
TRBJ2-6 TRBV7-3 TRBD1 NA CASSSHPGQIVTF TGTGCCAGCAGCTCCCACCCGGGACAGATTGTTACTTTC
TRBJ1-3 TRBV2 NA NA CASRMAGIRNTIYF TGTGCCAGCAGAATGGCAGGGATCAGAAACACCATATATTTT
TRBJ2-1 TRBV5-1 NA NA CASSLRAGVGNEQFF TGCGCCAGCAGCTTGAGGGCAGGGGTGGGCAATGAGCAGTTCTTC
TRBJ2-7 TRBV7-2 NA NA CASSDYRVEGHEQYF TGTGCCAGCAGCGACTACAGGGTAGAAGGGCACGAGCAGTACTTC
TRBJ2-7 TRBV19 NA NA CASSPTLDSYEQYF TGTGCCAGTAGTCCCACCCTTGACAGCTACGAGCAGTACTTC
TRBJ2-1 TRBV11-2 TRBD2 NA CASSRSVGSSGSKVNEQFF TGTGCCAGCAGCCGAAGCGTGGGGTCTAGCGGGAGTAAGGTCAATGAGCAGTTCTTC
TRBJ1-2 TRBV15 NA NA CATSSGAGGYTF TGTGCCACCAGCTCTGGCGCGGGTGGCTACACCTTC
TRBJ1-4 TRBV9 NA NA CASSVGLGQGGEKLFF TGTGCCAGCAGCGTAGGATTAGGCCAGGGTGGGGAAAAACTGTTTTTT
TRBJ1-2 TRBV5-1 NA NA CASSSLDSHYGYTF TGCGCCAGCAGCTCTCTAGACAGCCACTATGGCTACACCTTC
TRBJ1-1 TRBV28 NA NA CASSLLSGIAEAFF TGTGCCAGCAGTTTATTGTCCGGGATCGCTGAAGCTTTCTTT
TRBJ1-1 TRBV6-5 TRBD1 NA CASRHQDRRNTEAFF TGTGCCAGCAGACATCAGGACAGGAGGAACACTGAAGCTTTCTTT
TRBJ1-1 TRBV11-2 NA NA CASSLAAYIETFF TGTGCCAGCAGCTTAGCGGCCTACATAGAGACTTTCTTT
TRBJ2-7 TRBV9 TRBD1 NA CASSSQQGATYEQYF TGTGCCAGCAGCTCCCAACAGGGGGCTACCTACGAGCAGTACTTC
TRBJ2-2 TRBV7-9 NA NA CASSSSAGELFF TGTGCCAGCAGCTCTTCCGCCGGGGAGCTGTTTTTT
TRBJ2-1 TRBV5-6 TRBD2 NA CASSSRSGSTYNEQFF TGTGCCAGCAGCTCTCGTAGCGGGAGTACCTACAATGAGCAGTTCTTC
TRBJ1-4 TRBV5-6 NA NA CASSLGSTANEKLFF TGTGCCAGCAGCTTGGGCTCGACAGCTAATGAAAAACTGTTTTTT
TRBJ1-1 TRBV7-2 NA few CASSLNSQNTEAFF TGTGCCAGCAGCTTAAACAGCCAGAACACTGAAGCTTTCTTT
TRBJ1-5 TRBV11-2 NA once CASSLEGAGQPQHF TGTGCCAGCAGCTTAGAGGGGGCTGGTCAGCCCCAGCATTTT
TRBJ1-3 TRBV7-2 TRBD1 once CASSLRSGQGRETTIYF TGTGCCAGCAGCTTAAGGTCGGGACAGGGGAGGGAAACCACCATATATTTT
TRBJ1-4 TRBV18 NA NA CASSPIGATNEKLFF TGTGCCAGCTCACCTATAGGTGCAACTAATGAAAAACTGTTTTTT
TRBJ1-6 TRBV6-1 NA NA CASSGGGSPLHF TGTGCCAGCAGTGGGGGGGGATCACCCCTCCACTTT
TRBJ2-1 TRBV27 TRBD2 NA CASSARGVVSGEQFF TGTGCCAGCAGCGCCCGGGGGGTGGTTAGTGGTGAGCAGTTCTTC
TRBJ2-3 TRBV5-1 NA few CASSLGFYGGHGDTDTQYF TGCGCCAGCAGCTTGGGGTTTTATGGGGGGCATGGGGACACAGATACGCAGTATTTT
TRBJ1-4 TRBV5-1 TRBD1 NA CASSFGQGNEKLFF TGCGCCAGCAGTTTCGGACAGGGAAACGAAAAACTGTTTTTT
TRBJ2-5 TRBV7-9 NA NA CASSLVWSFGETQYF TGTGCCAGCAGCTTAGTGTGGTCATTTGGGGAGACCCAGTACTTC
TRBJ1-5 TRBV30 NA NA CAWNRDPLAPQHF TGTGCCTGGAACCGGGACCCTCTGGCGCCCCAGCATTTT